This entry lists 3 T cell receptor beta chains sequenced from one sample in a study of T cell repertoires in cytomegalovirus infection. TCRdb called the reads again in MiXCR, with one record for every CDR3 protein. The sample has 900,000 to 950,000 distinct CDR3 sequences, 31% seen once. The antigens these receptors bind are not known. The sequences come from cultured CD8+ T cells from PBMCs, collected from culture after CMV antigen stimulation. The receptors come from a human donor in good health (CMV status not recorded). Some clones in this sample may be carry-over from other donors' samples.

The chain recombines TRBV6-2 or TRBV6-3 with TRBJ2-3; no reliable D call. The CDR3 covers 12 residues. Germline V CDR1 and CDR2: MNHEY, SVGEGT. V lost 8 bases and J 5 bases, leaving 11 bases between the germline ends. CDR3 amino acids: CASSDLEDTQYF. The CDR3 nucleotides are TGTGCCAGCTCGGACCTAGAAGATACGCAGTATTTT.

The table lists this clonotype with a count of one. V gene TRBV9 combines with J gene TRBJ1-1; possibly TRBD1 for D (5 bases). This CDR3 is 15 amino acids long. Trimming took off 4 bases at V and 4 bases at J, with 17 bases between the two ends. CDR1 and CDR2 from the germline V gene are SGDLS and YYNGEE. The CDR3 spells CASSNPGGEATEAFF. CDR3 nucleotides: TGTGCCAGCAGCAACCCCGGAGGGGAGGCCACTGAAGCTTTCTTT. Looking up the rest from reference TRBV9 and TRBJ1-1 gives the full variable domain: DSGVTQTPKHLITATGQRVTLRCSPRSGDLSVYWYQQSLDQGLQFLIQYYNGEERAKGNILERFSAQQFPDLHSELNLSSLELGDSALYFCASSNPGGEATEAFFGQGTRLTVV.

This clonotype showed up just a few times. The chain recombines TRBV24-1 with TRBJ1-1; no clear D. V dropped 5 bases and J dropped 3 bases, with 9 bases sitting between them. CDR1 and CDR2 (germline): KGHDR, SFDVKD. CDR3 length: 13 amino acids. CDR3 protein: CATSGISDTEAFF. As DNA, the CDR3 is TGTGCCACCAGTGGGATAAGCGACACTGAAGCTTTCTTT.